These T cell receptor beta chains were read from a single sample in a study of T cells after yellow fever vaccination. TCRdb reanalysed the 5' RACE reads using MiXCR and keeps one entry per CDR3 protein. Of some 320,000 distinct CDR3 sequences in the sample, around 4.4% were seen once. Here the sequenced sample was PBMCs, taken 15 days after the yellow fever booster vaccination. The receptors come from a man aged 18 to 29 who received the YFV17D yellow fever vaccine. The CDR3 runs from the conserved cysteine through the conserved F or W. A D gene is named only where the DNA matches it firmly. The size field is filled for only some rows; it gives once, few, many or a size class.

clone size: .; V gene: TRBV4-1; D gene: TRBD1; J gene: TRBJ2-5; CDR3 DNA: TGCGCCAGCAGCCATCCCGGGACAGGGATTTCCGAGACCCAGTACTTC; CDR3 protein: CASSHPGTGISETQYF
clone size: .; V gene: TRBV3-1; D gene: .; J gene: TRBJ2-5; CDR3 DNA: TGTGCCAGCAGCCAAGGGCTCGGGGCTGAAGAGACCCAGTACTTC; CDR3 protein: CASSQGLGAEETQYF
clone size: many; V gene: TRBV5-1; D gene: TRBD1; J gene: TRBJ2-3; CDR3 DNA: TGCGCCAGCAGCTTCCGGGACAGGGATGCGGATACGCAGTATTTT; CDR3 protein: CASSFRDRDADTQYF
clone size: .; V gene: TRBV3-1; D gene: .; J gene: TRBJ2-1; CDR3 DNA: TGTGCCAGCAGCCAAGTATTACACCTAATATTAAATCTCTCCTACAATGAGCAGTTCTTC; CDR3 protein: CASSQVLHLILNLSYNEQFF
clone size: many; V gene: TRBV9; D gene: TRBD2; J gene: TRBJ2-3; CDR3 DNA: TGTGCCAGCAGCGTAGGCCTTCTAGCGGGGGGCCCCACAGATACGCAGTATTTT; CDR3 protein: CASSVGLLAGGPTDTQYF
clone size: few; V gene: TRBV18; D gene: TRBD1; J gene: TRBJ1-2; CDR3 DNA: TGTGCCAGCTCACCAACGGGACAGGGGGACTATGGCTACACCTTC; CDR3 protein: CASSPTGQGDYGYTF
clone size: many; V gene: TRBV5-1; D gene: TRBD2; J gene: TRBJ2-3; CDR3 DNA: TGCGCCAGCAGCTTGACTAGCGGGGGGGATACGCAGTATTTT; CDR3 protein: CASSLTSGGDTQYF
clone size: .; V gene: TRBV7-9; D gene: .; J gene: TRBJ1-5; CDR3 DNA: TGTGCCAGCAGCCGGGAAAGCAATCAGCCCCAGCATTTT; CDR3 protein: CASSRESNQPQHF
clone size: many; V gene: TRBV7-2; D gene: TRBD2; J gene: TRBJ2-1; CDR3 DNA: TGTGCCAGCAGCTTAGTGGGGACTACCAACAATGAGCAGTTCTTC; CDR3 protein: CASSLVGTTNNEQFF
clone size: few; V gene: TRBV10-3; D gene: .; J gene: TRBJ2-3; CDR3 DNA: TGTGCCATCAGTGATCGGTACACGCGGGCCGCCGGGACAGATACGCAGTATTTT; CDR3 protein: CAISDRYTRAAGTDTQYF
clone size: few; V gene: TRBV25-1; D gene: TRBD1; J gene: TRBJ2-4; CDR3 DNA: TGTGCCAGCAGTGGTCGACAGGGGTATGCCAAAAACATTCAGTACTTC; CDR3 protein: CASSGRQGYAKNIQYF
clone size: .; V gene: TRBV7-9; D gene: TRBD1; J gene: TRBJ2-4; CDR3 DNA: TGTGCCAGCAGCTCGCGGTTTCCGGGACAGACGGACCCTTTAGCCAAAAACATTCAGTACTTC; CDR3 protein: CASSSRFPGQTDPLAKNIQYF
clone size: many; V gene: TRBV7-9; D gene: .; J gene: TRBJ1-1; CDR3 DNA: TGTGCCAGCAGCTTGTCGACGGGGACACCGAACACTGAAGCTTTCTTT; CDR3 protein: CASSLSTGTPNTEAFF
clone size: .; V gene: TRBV24-1; D gene: TRBD2; J gene: TRBJ2-1; CDR3 DNA: TGTGCCACCCAGACTAGCGGGGGGAGTCGGCAGTTCTTC; CDR3 protein: CATQTSGGSRQFF
clone size: many; V gene: TRBV7-2; D gene: TRBD2; J gene: TRBJ2-5; CDR3 DNA: TGTGCCAGCAGCTTAGAGGGTCGACTACTAGCGGGTGGAGAGACCCAGTACTTC; CDR3 protein: CASSLEGRLLAGGETQYF
clone size: many; V gene: TRBV12-3/TRBV12-4; D gene: .; J gene: TRBJ2-7; CDR3 DNA: TGTGCCAGCAGTTTAGTCGGACAGAGTAATTACGAGCAGTACTTC; CDR3 protein: CASSLVGQSNYEQYF
clone size: few; V gene: TRBV20-1; D gene: TRBD1; J gene: TRBJ1-5; CDR3 DNA: TGCAGTGCTAGAGGGGGACAGGGCGATCAGCCCCAGCATTTT; CDR3 protein: CSARGGQGDQPQHF
clone size: few; V gene: TRBV12-3/TRBV12-4; D gene: TRBD1; J gene: TRBJ1-2; CDR3 DNA: TGTGCCAGCAGTTTACTGGCCAGGGGGTACACCTTC; CDR3 protein: CASSLLARGYTF
clone size: many; V gene: TRBV7-9; D gene: .; J gene: TRBJ1-5; CDR3 DNA: TGTGCCAGCAGCACTAGTCGGCAGGGCGAGCAGCCCCAGCATTTT; CDR3 protein: CASSTSRQGEQPQHF
clone size: few; V gene: TRBV7-2; D gene: .; J gene: TRBJ2-2; CDR3 DNA: TGTGCCAGCAGCTTAAGCCGGCCCGGGGAGCTGTTTTTT; CDR3 protein: CASSLSRPGELFF
clone size: few; V gene: TRBV7-9; D gene: .; J gene: TRBJ2-1; CDR3 DNA: TGTGCCAGCAGCTTAGGACAGCCTGGGTACAATGAGCAGTTCTTC; CDR3 protein: CASSLGQPGYNEQFF
clone size: .; V gene: TRBV5-4; D gene: .; J gene: TRBJ1-2; CDR3 DNA: TGTGCCAGCAGCTTGGATACACGCCGCGTGGGCTACACCTTC; CDR3 protein: CASSLDTRRVGYTF
clone size: many; V gene: TRBV28; D gene: .; J gene: TRBJ1-5; CDR3 DNA: TGTGCCAGCTTCTCAAGAGGCGATCAGCCCCAGCATTTT; CDR3 protein: CASFSRGDQPQHF
clone size: many; V gene: TRBV28; D gene: .; J gene: TRBJ2-1; CDR3 DNA: TGTGCCAGCAGTTTACCTAGGGTTGGCTCGGCGGGTGAGCAGTTCTTC; CDR3 protein: CASSLPRVGSAGEQFF
clone size: .; V gene: TRBV28; D gene: .; J gene: TRBJ2-7; CDR3 DNA: TGTGCCAGCAGTTTATACGCCCCAGGGTCCTACGAGCAGTACTTC; CDR3 protein: CASSLYAPGSYEQYF
clone size: many; V gene: TRBV6-5; D gene: .; J gene: TRBJ2-3; CDR3 DNA: TGTGCCAGCAGCCAAAGGGGGGCTAGCACAGATACGCAGTATTTT; CDR3 protein: CASSQRGASTDTQYF
clone size: .; V gene: TRBV27; D gene: .; J gene: TRBJ2-1; CDR3 DNA: TGTGCCAGCTCCTTAGCGGACTACAATGAGCAGTTCTTC; CDR3 protein: CASSLADYNEQFF
clone size: few; V gene: TRBV25-1; D gene: .; J gene: TRBJ1-2; CDR3 DNA: TGTGCCAGCAGTGAAACCTACGGGGGTGGCTACACCTTC; CDR3 protein: CASSETYGGGYTF
clone size: many; V gene: TRBV7-2; D gene: TRBD2; J gene: TRBJ2-2; CDR3 DNA: TGTGCCAGCAGCTCGCGACTAGCGGGGGCCGGGGAGCTGTTTTTT; CDR3 protein: CASSSRLAGAGELFF
clone size: few; V gene: TRBV7-8; D gene: TRBD1; J gene: TRBJ1-2; CDR3 DNA: TGTGCCAGCAGCTTAGTTCGGACAGGAGTGTATGGCTACACCTTC; CDR3 protein: CASSLVRTGVYGYTF
clone size: many; V gene: TRBV6-5; D gene: .; J gene: TRBJ2-2; CDR3 DNA: TGTGCCAGCACCGCGACCGGGGAGCTGTTTTTT; CDR3 protein: CASTATGELFF
clone size: .; V gene: TRBV12-3/TRBV12-4; D gene: .; J gene: TRBJ1-6; CDR3 DNA: TGTGCCAGCAGCTCACCCTATAATTCACCCCTCCACTTT; CDR3 protein: CASSSPYNSPLHF
clone size: many; V gene: TRBV7-6; D gene: .; J gene: TRBJ1-1; CDR3 DNA: TGTGCCAGCAGCCCTCTGGGGGAGAACACTGAAGCTTTCTTT; CDR3 protein: CASSPLGENTEAFF